The T cell receptor (beta chain) described here comes from a study of cytomegalovirus exposure and HLA in healthy donors. Notes on the study in general: There were several of the most significant clusters that appeared linked to common viral pathogens in a later analysis.

On this clone itself: The antigen remains undetermined.

With 60 Vbeta and 13 Jbeta primers, the PCR was carried out. The data were produced by immunoSEQ multiplex PCR, yet TCRdb's version contains in-frame clones alone and is incomplete. The table has some 150,000 clones, 70% to 80% seen once. Sequenced material: PBMCs. The TCR comes from a woman aged 45-59 years in good health and CMV-seronegative.

The CDR3 loop is CASSKRQGGNQPQHF. CDR3 sequence (DNA): TGTGCCAGTAGTAAACGACAGGGTGGGAATCAGCCCCAGCATTTT. The chain is built from TRBV19 and TRBJ1-5; TRBD1 matches at 7 bases. V shed 4 bases, J shed 4 bases, and the junction held 7 bases outside the gene matches. The CDR3 contains 15 residues. Germline CDR1 LNHDA, CDR2 SQIVND (reference sequence).